These T cell receptor beta chains were read from a single sample in a study of somatic mutations in cytotoxic T cells in rheumatoid arthritis. This table comes from immunoSEQ multiplex PCR, and its TCRdb copy is limited to in-frame clones, with some not included. The table includes roughly 35,000 clones, around 80% detected once. Sequences were obtained from CD8+ T cells sorted from blood. Source of these receptors: a middle-aged man in good health. Both conserved end residues are part of each CDR3. D genes are given only for firm matches. The size of a clone is reported for some rows only, either as once, few or many, or as a class for expanded clones.

clone_size: NA; v_call: TRBV5-5; d_call: TRBD1; cdr3_length: 14; j_call: TRBJ2-5; cdr3_aa: CASTQTGGRETQYF; cdr3_nt: TGTGCCAGCACCCAGACAGGGGGCAGAGAGACCCAGTACTTC
clone_size: NA; v_call: TRBV6-5; d_call: NA; cdr3_length: 15; j_call: TRBJ1-5; cdr3_aa: CASSSFWSENQPQHF; cdr3_nt: TGTGCCAGCAGTTCATTCTGGTCTGAGAATCAGCCCCAGCATTTT
clone_size: NA; v_call: TRBV6-5; d_call: NA; cdr3_length: 11; j_call: TRBJ2-1; cdr3_aa: CASSRGAEQFF; cdr3_nt: TGTGCCAGCTCACGGGGAGCGGAGCAGTTCTTC
clone_size: NA; v_call: TRBV5-1; d_call: NA; cdr3_length: 13; j_call: TRBJ2-7; cdr3_aa: CASSLARSYEQYF; cdr3_nt: TGCGCCAGCAGCTTGGCCCGGAGCTACGAGCAGTACTTC
clone_size: NA; v_call: TRBV15; d_call: NA; cdr3_length: 12; j_call: TRBJ2-7; cdr3_aa: CATRDRAYEQYF; cdr3_nt: TGTGCCACCAGGGACAGAGCCTACGAGCAGTACTTC
clone_size: NA; v_call: TRBV7-8; d_call: TRBD1; cdr3_length: 14; j_call: TRBJ2-7; cdr3_aa: CASSRGGQGYEQYF; cdr3_nt: TGTGCCAGCAGCCGAGGGGGACAGGGCTACGAGCAGTACTTC
clone_size: once; v_call: TRBV7-9; d_call: NA; cdr3_length: 12; j_call: TRBJ1-5; cdr3_aa: CASSSGGQPQHF; cdr3_nt: TGTGCCAGCAGCTCCGGGGGACAGCCCCAGCATTTT
clone_size: NA; v_call: TRBV7-9; d_call: NA; cdr3_length: 13; j_call: TRBJ2-7; cdr3_aa: CASSHRRAYEQYF; cdr3_nt: TGTGCCAGCAGCCACCGACGGGCTTACGAGCAGTACTTC
clone_size: NA; v_call: TRBV28; d_call: NA; cdr3_length: 15; j_call: TRBJ1-5; cdr3_aa: CASSSGAVSNQPQHF; cdr3_nt: TGTGCCAGCAGTTCAGGGGCAGTTAGCAATCAGCCCCAGCATTTT
clone_size: NA; v_call: TRBV2; d_call: NA; cdr3_length: 12; j_call: TRBJ2-1; cdr3_aa: CASSLLYNEQFF; cdr3_nt: TGTGCCAGCAGTCTTCTTTACAATGAGCAGTTCTTC
clone_size: NA; v_call: TRBV11-2; d_call: NA; cdr3_length: 18; j_call: TRBJ1-4; cdr3_aa: CASSLDKGGASTNEKLFF; cdr3_nt: TGTGCCAGCAGCTTAGATAAGGGAGGGGCCTCGACTAATGAAAAACTGTTTTTT
clone_size: NA; v_call: TRBV5-5; d_call: TRBD2; cdr3_length: 15; j_call: TRBJ2-7; cdr3_aa: CASIDLAERDYEQYF; cdr3_nt: TGTGCCAGCATCGACTTAGCGGAGCGGGACTACGAGCAGTACTTC
clone_size: NA; v_call: TRBV9; d_call: TRBD2; cdr3_length: 17; j_call: TRBJ2-1; cdr3_aa: CASSVDLAGVVADEQFF; cdr3_nt: TGTGCCAGCAGCGTAGATCTAGCGGGAGTAGTGGCGGATGAGCAGTTCTTC
clone_size: NA; v_call: TRBV5-6; d_call: TRBD2; cdr3_length: 14; j_call: TRBJ2-7; cdr3_aa: CASSPGLAGREQYF; cdr3_nt: TGTGCCAGCAGCCCCGGACTAGCGGGACGCGAGCAGTACTTC
clone_size: few; v_call: TRBV10-2; d_call: NA; cdr3_length: 14; j_call: TRBJ1-2; cdr3_aa: CASSESSGADGYTF; cdr3_nt: TGCGCCAGCAGTGAGTCCTCAGGGGCTGATGGCTACACCTTC
clone_size: NA; v_call: TRBV18; d_call: TRBD2; cdr3_length: 16; j_call: TRBJ2-2; cdr3_aa: CASSPRAGGPTGELFF; cdr3_nt: TGTGCCAGCTCACCAAGAGCGGGAGGGCCGACCGGGGAGCTGTTTTTT
clone_size: NA; v_call: TRBV29-1; d_call: NA; cdr3_length: 10; j_call: TRBJ2-3; cdr3_aa: CSVPGDTQYF; cdr3_nt: TGCAGCGTTCCAGGGGATACGCAGTATTTT
clone_size: NA; v_call: TRBV27; d_call: NA; cdr3_length: 14; j_call: TRBJ2-7; cdr3_aa: CASSFAGSSYEQYF; cdr3_nt: TGTGCCAGCAGTTTTGCCGGGAGCTCATACGAGCAGTACTTC
clone_size: NA; v_call: TRBV6-5; d_call: TRBD2; cdr3_length: 15; j_call: TRBJ2-5; cdr3_aa: CASSYRTSGTETQYF; cdr3_nt: TGTGCCAGCAGTTATCGGACTAGCGGGACAGAGACCCAGTACTTC
clone_size: NA; v_call: TRBV5-1; d_call: NA; cdr3_length: 13; j_call: TRBJ1-1; cdr3_aa: CASSTTGDTEAFF; cdr3_nt: TGCGCCAGCAGCACGACAGGTGACACTGAAGCTTTCTTT
clone_size: NA; v_call: TRBV7-9; d_call: NA; cdr3_length: 16; j_call: TRBJ2-7; cdr3_aa: CASSSSLEWSSYEQYF; cdr3_nt: TGTGCCAGCAGCTCATCCCTAGAGTGGTCCTCCTACGAGCAGTACTTC
clone_size: once; v_call: TRBV10-3; d_call: NA; cdr3_length: 14; j_call: TRBJ2-3; cdr3_aa: CAISELSFTDTQYF; cdr3_nt: TGTGCCATCAGTGAGCTGAGCTTCACAGATACGCAGTATTTT
clone_size: NA; v_call: TRBV28; d_call: NA; cdr3_length: 13; j_call: TRBJ2-1; cdr3_aa: CASRPGGNNEQFF; cdr3_nt: TGTGCCAGCAGGCCAGGGGGGAACAATGAGCAGTTCTTC
clone_size: NA; v_call: TRBV28; d_call: TRBD2; cdr3_length: 15; j_call: TRBJ2-1; cdr3_aa: CASRIGGRASNEQFF; cdr3_nt: TGTGCCAGCAGAATCGGCGGGAGGGCAAGCAATGAGCAGTTCTTC
clone_size: once; v_call: TRBV15; d_call: NA; cdr3_length: 15; j_call: TRBJ2-7; cdr3_aa: CATSRDRASSYEQYF; cdr3_nt: TGTGCCACCAGCAGAGATCGAGCTAGCTCCTACGAGCAGTACTTC
clone_size: NA; v_call: TRBV9; d_call: NA; cdr3_length: 13; j_call: TRBJ1-2; cdr3_aa: CASSVGNRHGYTF; cdr3_nt: TGTGCCAGCAGCGTAGGCAACCGGCATGGCTACACCTTC
clone_size: NA; v_call: TRBV12-2; d_call: NA; cdr3_length: 19; j_call: TRBJ1-1; cdr3_aa: CASRLDPQRSRAVNTEAFF; cdr3_nt: TGTGCAAGTCGCTTAGACCCTCAGCGATCCAGGGCGGTAAACACTGAAGCTTTCTTT
clone_size: NA; v_call: TRBV19; d_call: TRBD2; cdr3_length: 14; j_call: TRBJ2-7; cdr3_aa: CASSLTSSSYEQYF; cdr3_nt: TGTGCCAGTAGCCTGACTAGCAGCTCCTACGAGCAGTACTTC
clone_size: NA; v_call: TRBV7-9; d_call: NA; cdr3_length: 13; j_call: TRBJ2-7; cdr3_aa: CASSLVSANEQYF; cdr3_nt: TGTGCCAGCAGCTTAGTTTCCGCAAACGAGCAGTACTTC
clone_size: few; v_call: TRBV6-1; d_call: NA; cdr3_length: 15; j_call: TRBJ2-6; cdr3_aa: CASSEGETGANVLTF; cdr3_nt: TGTGCCAGCAGTGAGGGCGAGACTGGGGCCAACGTCCTGACTTTC
clone_size: NA; v_call: TRBV27; d_call: TRBD2; cdr3_length: 17; j_call: TRBJ2-3; cdr3_aa: CASSFTLLAANTDTQYF; cdr3_nt: TGTGCCAGCAGTTTCACCCTACTAGCGGCCAACACAGATACGCAGTATTTT
clone_size: NA; v_call: TRBV2; d_call: TRBD2; cdr3_length: 15; j_call: TRBJ2-1; cdr3_aa: CASSGGTTTIDEQFF; cdr3_nt: TGTGCCAGCAGTGGTGGGACTACCACCATCGATGAGCAGTTCTTC
clone_size: NA; v_call: TRBV7-6; d_call: NA; cdr3_length: 14; j_call: TRBJ2-7; cdr3_aa: CASGSEDGTYEQYF; cdr3_nt: TGTGCCAGCGGTTCTGAGGACGGGACCTACGAGCAGTACTTC
clone_size: NA; v_call: TRBV15; d_call: TRBD1; cdr3_length: 16; j_call: TRBJ1-4; cdr3_aa: CATSRESGTGGEKLFF; cdr3_nt: TGTGCCACCAGCAGAGAGTCCGGGACAGGGGGTGAAAAACTGTTTTTT
clone_size: NA; v_call: TRBV5-4; d_call: NA; cdr3_length: 13; j_call: TRBJ2-7; cdr3_aa: CASSLGHYYEQYF; cdr3_nt: TGTGCCAGCAGCTTGGGCCACTACTACGAGCAGTACTTC
clone_size: NA; v_call: TRBV29-1; d_call: TRBD1; cdr3_length: 14; j_call: TRBJ2-7; cdr3_aa: CSVETGTGYYEQYF; cdr3_nt: TGCAGCGTTGAGACCGGGACAGGGTACTACGAGCAGTACTTC
clone_size: NA; v_call: TRBV6-6; d_call: NA; cdr3_length: 14; j_call: TRBJ2-7; cdr3_aa: CASTGQLDSYEQYF; cdr3_nt: TGTGCCAGCACCGGACAGCTGGACTCCTACGAGCAGTACTTC
clone_size: NA; v_call: TRBV4-1; d_call: NA; cdr3_length: 14; j_call: TRBJ2-1; cdr3_aa: CASSQGDSYNEQFF; cdr3_nt: TGCGCCAGCAGCCAAGGCGACTCCTACAATGAGCAGTTCTTC
clone_size: NA; v_call: TRBV6-1; d_call: TRBD2; cdr3_length: 15; j_call: TRBJ2-1; cdr3_aa: CASSDRLAGADEQFF; cdr3_nt: TGTGCCAGCAGTGACCGACTAGCGGGAGCCGATGAGCAGTTCTTC
clone_size: NA; v_call: TRBV27; d_call: NA; cdr3_length: 18; j_call: TRBJ2-3; cdr3_aa: CASSLRFSGLELADTQYF; cdr3_nt: TGTGCCAGCAGTTTGAGATTCTCAGGGTTAGAGCTGGCAGATACGCAGTATTTT
clone_size: few; v_call: TRBV30; d_call: NA; cdr3_length: 15; j_call: TRBJ1-5; cdr3_aa: CAWDGGQFSNQPQHF; cdr3_nt: TGTGCCTGGGACGGGGGACAATTTAGCAATCAGCCCCAGCATTTT
clone_size: NA; v_call: TRBV9; d_call: NA; cdr3_length: 14; j_call: TRBJ1-2; cdr3_aa: CASSVATGGGGYTF; cdr3_nt: TGTGCCAGCAGCGTAGCTACGGGCGGGGGTGGCTACACCTTC
clone_size: NA; v_call: TRBV11-3; d_call: NA; cdr3_length: 15; j_call: TRBJ2-2; cdr3_aa: CASSLNRGGTGELFF; cdr3_nt: TGTGCCAGCAGCTTAAACAGGGGAGGCACCGGGGAGCTGTTTTTT
clone_size: NA; v_call: TRBV28; d_call: NA; cdr3_length: 13; j_call: TRBJ1-2; cdr3_aa: CASTLGGANGYTF; cdr3_nt: TGTGCCAGCACCCTCGGGGGGGCTAATGGCTACACCTTC
clone_size: NA; v_call: TRBV2; d_call: NA; cdr3_length: 15; j_call: TRBJ1-4; cdr3_aa: CASMDGRATNEKLFF; cdr3_nt: TGTGCCAGCATGGACGGCAGAGCAACTAATGAAAAACTGTTTTTT
clone_size: NA; v_call: TRBV5-1; d_call: NA; cdr3_length: 13; j_call: TRBJ1-3; cdr3_aa: CASSSRDGNTIYF; cdr3_nt: TGCGCCAGCAGCTCCCGGGACGGAAACACCATATATTTT
clone_size: NA; v_call: TRBV28; d_call: TRBD2; cdr3_length: 16; j_call: TRBJ2-1; cdr3_aa: CASSLPSAGGPREQFF; cdr3_nt: TGTGCCAGCAGTCTCCCCTCGGCGGGAGGGCCTCGGGAGCAGTTCTTC
clone_size: NA; v_call: TRBV19; d_call: TRBD1; cdr3_length: 11; j_call: TRBJ2-7; cdr3_aa: CASRGGHEQYF; cdr3_nt: TGTGCCAGCCGAGGGGGCCACGAGCAGTACTTC
clone_size: NA; v_call: TRBV4-3; d_call: TRBD2; cdr3_length: 17; j_call: TRBJ2-3; cdr3_aa: CASSLAGGLAERWTQYF; cdr3_nt: TGCGCCAGCAGCTTAGCGGGAGGCCTCGCGGAAAGGTGGACGCAGTATTTT
clone_size: once; v_call: TRBV4-1; d_call: NA; cdr3_length: 17; j_call: TRBJ2-7; cdr3_aa: CASSQDSSRVVPYEQYF; cdr3_nt: TGCGCCAGCAGCCAAGATAGCTCGCGGGTTGTACCCTACGAGCAGTACTTC
clone_size: NA; v_call: TRBV5-4; d_call: NA; cdr3_length: 13; j_call: TRBJ1-5; cdr3_aa: CASSLDPSQPQHF; cdr3_nt: TGTGCCAGCAGCTTGGACCCGTCTCAGCCCCAGCATTTT
clone_size: NA; v_call: TRBV4-3; d_call: TRBD1; cdr3_length: 15; j_call: TRBJ2-1; cdr3_aa: CASSWDRGSYNEQFF; cdr3_nt: TGCGCCAGCAGCTGGGACAGGGGTTCCTACAATGAGCAGTTCTTC
clone_size: NA; v_call: TRBV7-3; d_call: NA; cdr3_length: 15; j_call: TRBJ1-1; cdr3_aa: CASSLSRGGNTEAFF; cdr3_nt: TGTGCCAGCAGCCTAAGTCGAGGGGGTAACACTGAAGCTTTCTTT
clone_size: NA; v_call: TRBV15; d_call: NA; cdr3_length: 13; j_call: TRBJ2-7; cdr3_aa: CATSSWGAYEQYF; cdr3_nt: TGTGCCACCAGCAGCTGGGGGGCCTACGAGCAGTACTTC
clone_size: NA; v_call: TRBV28; d_call: NA; cdr3_length: 15; j_call: TRBJ2-5; cdr3_aa: CASRDRTYFQETQYF; cdr3_nt: TGTGCCAGCAGGGATCGGACGTACTTCCAAGAGACCCAGTACTTC
clone_size: NA; v_call: TRBV19; d_call: NA; cdr3_length: 14; j_call: TRBJ1-1; cdr3_aa: CASKDGGRGTEAFF; cdr3_nt: TGTGCCAGTAAGGACGGTGGGCGCGGCACTGAAGCTTTCTTT
clone_size: NA; v_call: TRBV28; d_call: TRBD1; cdr3_length: 14; j_call: TRBJ1-1; cdr3_aa: CASSLQGIGTEAFF; cdr3_nt: TGTGCCAGCAGCCTACAGGGGATCGGGACTGAAGCTTTCTTT